The present T cell receptor (beta chain) was sequenced within a study of T cells in Graves' hyperthyroidism and ophthalmopathy. Study background: Peripheral blood was obtained at initial diagnosis, preceding any treatment.

CDR3 length: 16 amino acids. V was shortened by 2 bases and J by 3 bases, with 16 bases between the two germline ends. This clonotype was seen at least ten times. Amplified TCR beta CDR3 regions came from RNA transcripts. HTBI primers were employed in a first-round RT-PCR of the TCR CDR3. TCRdb ran MiXCR on the multiplex PCR reads and lists one entry per CDR3 protein. The sample shows some 200,000 distinct CDR3 sequences, about a sixth of them seen only once. The receptor was derived from a woman in her 50s with Graves' hyperthyroidism. The chain joins TRBV12-3 or TRBV12-4 to TRBJ1-1; TRBD1 might be the D (5 bases). The sequencing input was blood. The CDR3 region has the DNA TGTGCCAGCAGTTTATGGTCCCCGGGGCGGGACACTGAAGCTTTCTTT. Amino acid sequence: CASSLWSPGRDTEAFF.